This TCR beta chain was identified in a study of blood T cell repertoires in COVID-19 (dated by TCRdb to the early 2020s). As for the study more broadly: Collaborator samples came from the United States, Italy and Spain and covered acute and convalescent phases of COVID-19. The material from the prospective study consisted of cDNA or gDNA derived from T cells, B-cell-depleted T cells, or PBMCs. Where available, HLA class I and class II types were obtained from metadata supplied by the sample provider rather than from assay-based typing. Sample metadata almost always included a de-identified subject ID, COVID-19 status, age in years and sex. The dataset comprised deeply sampled blood TCRbeta repertoires from subjects exposed to, actively infected with, or recovered from COVID-19. Samples came from the ongoing ImmuneRACE study (first 160 participants) plus 1,254 subjects from 6 global collaborators. A freely available public database, intended as a resource for researchers studying the immune response to SARS-CoV-2, is where the repertoires were released.

V was cut back by 0 bases and J by 1 base, leaving a gap of 8 bases between them. Its CDR3 holds 14 amino acids, cysteine through phenylalanine. Only the CDR3 DNA stays, 42 bases, in frame from base 1. The germline V gene (reference sequence) specifies SGHNT as CDR1 and YYREEE as CDR2. Samples from volunteer blood donors who had recovered from COVID-19 were contributed by a second Seattle source. Whole blood was collected in K2EDTA tubes by collaborating institutions according to the institutions' own protocols. For TCRbeta analysis, collaborators shipped samples as frozen whole blood, isolated PBMCs, or DNA extracted from either of those sample types. On this clone: Its cognate antigen has yet to be identified. No base quality information exists; no much larger clone differs at one position.

Broad study findings and their caveats: The quantity of clinical and demographic metadata differed by source and by participant and was supplied without curation.

TCRbeta CDR3 regions were amplified from genomic DNA by means of the immunoSEQ Assay, a bias-controlled multiplex PCR. In the paper's pipeline: The number of nucleated cells in each sample was estimated from the amplification of reference gene primers within the assay. To quantify the absolute abundance of each unique TCRbeta CDR3 rearrangement, sequence reads were collapsed and filtered. For each sample, productive Simpson clonality was calculated by taking the square root of Simpson's diversity index across productive rearrangements. As stored in TCRdb, this immuneACCESS dataset retains in-frame rearrangements with V and J assigned. A fraction of the clones does not appear; measured against another copy, unresolved V genes explain less than half of the discrepancy, and the remainder lacks a known reason. V, J and clone size are those of that table, while D and trimming were read from the DNA. This sample has 250,000 to 300,000 clones in its table, and 70% to 90% of those were observed once. The leading ten clones occupy roughly 4.5% of the sample.

The clonotype originates from a man aged 55-75 years who had recovered from COVID-19. The sequencing input was peripheral blood. The chain joins TRBV5-4 to TRBJ2-7, with no confidently assigned D gene. In nucleotides, the sequence is TGTGCCAGCAGCTTGGAGACTTCTTCCTACGAGCAGTACTTC. Its amino acids are CASSLETSSYEQYF.